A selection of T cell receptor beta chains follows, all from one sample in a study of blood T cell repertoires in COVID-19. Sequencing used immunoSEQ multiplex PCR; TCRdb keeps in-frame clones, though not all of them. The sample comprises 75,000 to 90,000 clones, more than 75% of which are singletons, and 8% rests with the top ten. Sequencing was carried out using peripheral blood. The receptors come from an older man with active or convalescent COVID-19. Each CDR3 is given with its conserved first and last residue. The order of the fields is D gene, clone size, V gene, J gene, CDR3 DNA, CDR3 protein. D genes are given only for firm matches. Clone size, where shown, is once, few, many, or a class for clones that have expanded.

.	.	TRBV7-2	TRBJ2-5	TGTGCCAGCAGCGCGGTTCAGGGGCTTGAGACCCAGTACTTC	CASSAVQGLETQYF
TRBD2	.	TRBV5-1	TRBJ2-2	TGCGCCAGCAGCTCGGGACTAGGCCCCGGGGAGCTGTTTTTT	CASSSGLGPGELFF
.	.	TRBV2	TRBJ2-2	TGTGCCAGCAGTGAAGAGGGGGGGTCCGGGGAGCTGTTTTTT	CASSEEGGSGELFF
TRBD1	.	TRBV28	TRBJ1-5	TGTGCCACCCGTAGCCTTACCCCGGACAGGGGTAAGCATTTT	CATRSLTPDRGKHF
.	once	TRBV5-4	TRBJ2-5	TGTGCCAGCAGCACAGGGCGGGCGGAGACCCAGTACTTC	CASSTGRAETQYF
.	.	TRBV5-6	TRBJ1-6	TGTGCCAGCAGCTACGGGATCGGGCCCTCACCCCTCCACTTT	CASSYGIGPSPLHF
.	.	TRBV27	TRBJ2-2	TGTGCCAGCAGTTTATCCCGGCAGGATCGGGGAGAGCTGTTTTTT	CASSLSRQDRGELFF
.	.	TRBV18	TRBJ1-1	TGTGCCAGCTCACATACAGGGAAGAGCACTGAAGCTTTCTTT	CASSHTGKSTEAFF
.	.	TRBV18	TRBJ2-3	TGTGCCAGCTCACCACAGCTAGTAGTGGTTTCAGATACGCAGTATTTT	CASSPQLVVVSDTQYF
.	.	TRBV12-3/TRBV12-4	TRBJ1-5	TGTGCCAGCAGCCTGTCCATGGCGCCCCAGCATTTT	CASSLSMAPQHF
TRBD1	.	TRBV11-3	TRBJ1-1	TGTGCCAGCACCTCTGGACAGGGGAACACTGAAGCTTTCTTT	CASTSGQGNTEAFF
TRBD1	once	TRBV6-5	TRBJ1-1	TGTGCCAGCAGTTACGAGGGGACAGCCATGAACACTGAAGCTTTCTTT	CASSYEGTAMNTEAFF
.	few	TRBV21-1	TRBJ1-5	TGTGCCAGCAGCAGCACACCGGCCGGGACATATCAGCCCCAGCATTTT	CASSSTPAGTYQPQHF
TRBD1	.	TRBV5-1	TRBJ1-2	TGCGCCAGCAGCCCGGGACAGGGTTCCGGATATGGCTACACCTTC	CASSPGQGSGYGYTF
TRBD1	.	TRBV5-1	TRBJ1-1	TGCGCCAGCAGCTTGCGGACTACAGGGGGCGGTGAAGCTTTCTTT	CASSLRTTGGGEAFF
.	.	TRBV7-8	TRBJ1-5	TGTGCCAGCAGCTCCGGACGGGGGTATAGCAATCAGCCCCAGCATTTT	CASSSGRGYSNQPQHF
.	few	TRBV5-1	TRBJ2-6	TGCGCCAGCAGCTTGGGCGGAGGAGGCTCTGGGGCCAACGTCCTGACTTTC	CASSLGGGGSGANVLTF
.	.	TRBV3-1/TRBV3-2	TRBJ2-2	TGTGCCAGCAGCCAACAACTGGGCAGCCGGGAGCTGTTTTTT	CASSQQLGSRELFF
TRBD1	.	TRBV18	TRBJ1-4	TGTGCCAGCTCACCATCCACCGGGACAGGGGATGAAAAACTGTTTTTT	CASSPSTGTGDEKLFF
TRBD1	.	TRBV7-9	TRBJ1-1	TGTGCCAGCAGCTTGCTAACAGGGGTGAACACTGAAGCTTTCTTT	CASSLLTGVNTEAFF
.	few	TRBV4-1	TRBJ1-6	TGCGCCAGCAGCCAAGGTTATAATAATTCACCCCTCCACTTT	CASSQGYNNSPLHF
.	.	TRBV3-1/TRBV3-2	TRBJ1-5	TGTGCCAGCAGTAGGGGAAATCAGCCCCAGCATTTT	CASSRGNQPQHF
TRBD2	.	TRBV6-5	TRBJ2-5	TGTGCCAGCAGTTACCCCGGGAGGGGGGAGACCCAGTACTTC	CASSYPGRGETQYF
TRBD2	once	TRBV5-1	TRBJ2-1	TGCGCCAGCAGCTTGGGACTAGCGGGCATGGATGAGCAGTTCTTC	CASSLGLAGMDEQFF
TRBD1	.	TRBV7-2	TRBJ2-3	TGTGCCAGCAGAACCCGGGACAGGGCCCCAGATACGCAGTATTTT	CASRTRDRAPDTQYF
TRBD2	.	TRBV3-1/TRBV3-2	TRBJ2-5	TGTGCCAGCAGCCTACGGGCTAGCGGGGTGGTAGAGACCCAGTACTTC	CASSLRASGVVETQYF
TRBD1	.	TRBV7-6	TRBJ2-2	TGTGCCAGCAGCATGAGACAGGGGGCTCTGGGGAACACCGGGGAGCTGTTTTTT	CASSMRQGALGNTGELFF
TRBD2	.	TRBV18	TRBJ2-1	TGTGCCAGCTCACCAGCCGGGACTAGAAACAATGAGCAGTTCTTC	CASSPAGTRNNEQFF
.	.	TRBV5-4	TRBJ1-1	TGTGCCAGCAGCCCGAGGGGGAACCAGAACACTGAAGCTTTCTTT	CASSPRGNQNTEAFF
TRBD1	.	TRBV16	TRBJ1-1	TGTGCCAGCAGCCAGGGACAGGGGAGCACTGAAGCTTTCTTT	CASSQGQGSTEAFF
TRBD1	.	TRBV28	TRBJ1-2	TGTGCCAGCAGGACAGGGGGCGACTATGGCTACACCTTC	CASRTGGDYGYTF